One and the same sample provided the 20 T cell receptor beta chains below, sequenced in a study of response to subunit inactivated influenza vaccine. TCRdb reprocessed the RT-PCR reads via MiXCR and lists one record per CDR3 protein. The table records under 800,000 distinct CDR3 sequences, approximately 15% of them present only once. The sequencing used PBMCs from blood, collected less than 15 days before vaccination. Receptor source: a man aged 45-60 years who received an inactivated influenza vaccine.

This clonotype was seen a few times. This chain connects TRBV20-1 to TRBJ1-6; 7 nucleotides agree with TRBD1. This CDR3 contains 14 residues. Germline-derived CDR1 and CDR2 are DFQATT and SNEGSKA (reference sequence). Losses at the gene ends were 6 bases for V and 7 bases for J; bases not matched to a gene: 9. CDR3 in amino acids: CSARRQGPNSPLHF. CDR3 nucleotides: TGCAGTGCGAGACGACAGGGACCAAATTCACCCCTCCACTTT.

The rearrangement links TRBV10-3 to TRBJ2-1, with TRBD2 matching 10 bases. Per germline, CDR1 ENHRY and CDR2 SYGVKD. The V gene end was trimmed by 0 bases and the J gene end by 10 bases; junction bases not matched to a gene: 9. This CDR3 contains 16 residues. CDR3 in amino acids: CAISESLVAGGGEQFF. Here the CDR3 DNA reads TGTGCCATCAGTGAGTCCCTGGTAGCGGGAGGCGGGGAGCAGTTCTTC.

The CDR3 bases are TGTGCCAGCAGCTTAGCCACAGGGATGGATGAGCAGTTCTTC. It codes for CASSLATGMDEQFF. The rearrangement joins TRBV11-1 to TRBJ2-1; tentatively, D is TRBD1 (6 bases). The V end lost 0 bases, the J end lost 8 bases, and 11 bases lay between the germline ends. This CDR3 spans 14 amino acids. Looked up from germline, CDR1 is SGHAT and CDR2 is FQDESV (reference sequence).

This clonotype was picked up a small number of times. The chain is built from TRBV15 and TRBJ2-7; unclear D gene. The germline V gene encodes CDR1 LNHNV and CDR2 YYDKDF (reference sequence). The CDR3 runs to 13 residues. Trimming stripped 0 bases from V and 2 bases from J, with 5 bases between. The CDR3 DNA sequence: TGTGCCACCAGCAGAGATTATCCCTACGAGCAGTACTTC. It is translated as CATSRDYPYEQYF.

A few counts support this clonotype. This rearrangement joins TRBV9 to TRBJ2-2; 11 nucleotides agree with TRBD2. This CDR3 has 17 residues. Germline V lookup: CDR1 SGDLS, CDR2 YYNGEE. J gave up 4 bases and V 4 bases, and 9 bases lay outside the gene matches. The CDR3 here is CASSPLAGEGVTGELFF. The CDR3 DNA reads TGTGCCAGCAGCCCACTAGCGGGAGAGGGGGTCACCGGGGAGCTGTTTTTT.

This clonotype turned up a few times. The chain uses TRBV7-8 and TRBJ1-5, with TRBD1 matching over 10 bases. Germline values: CDR1 SGHVS, CDR2 FQNEAQ. This CDR3 is built from 16 residues. Losses at the gene ends were 5 bases for V and 5 bases for J; bases not matched to a gene: 9. The CDR3, as DNA: TGTGCCAGCAGCATTGACAGGGGGCGTCTCCATCAGCCCCAGCATTTT. The encoded protein is CASSIDRGRLHQPQHF. The full variable domain, with the rest looked up from reference TRBV7-8 and TRBJ1-5, is GAGVSQSPRYKVAKRGQDVALRCDPISGHVSLFWYQQALGQGPEFLTYFQNEAQLDKSGLPSDRFFAERPEGSVSTLKIQRTQQEDSAVYLCASSIDRGRLHQPQHFGDGTRLSIL.

This clonotype was recorded a few times. The chain recombines TRBV29-1 with TRBJ2-2; D gene ambiguous. Germline V gene sequence: CDR1 SQVTM, CDR2 ANQGSEA. The germline V and J ends were trimmed by 7 bases and 7 bases, with 10 bases remaining between them. CDR3 length: 11 residues. For the CDR3, the DNA is TGCAGCGCTAGTTACGACGGGGAGCTGTTTTTT. It translates to CSASYDGELFF.

Only a few counts were recorded for this clonotype. This rearrangement joins TRBV5-6 to TRBJ2-2, with D possibly matching TRBD1 (5 bases). Trimming stripped 4 bases from V and 7 bases from J, with 14 bases between. The V gene's germline CDR1 is SGHDT and CDR2 YYEEEE. CDR3 length: 14 residues. The CDR3 sequence: CASSPTGGHGELFF. CDR3 nucleotide sequence: TGTGCCAGCAGCCCCACGGGTGGACACGGGGAGCTGTTTTTT.

This clonotype was detected only a few times. The chain is built from TRBV25-1 and TRBJ1-2; tentatively, D is TRBD1 (6 bases). Germline V gene data show CDR1 as MGHDK and CDR2 as SYGVNS. The V end was cut by 1 base, the J end by 7 bases, with 16 bases between. The length of the CDR3 is 15 residues. This CDR3 reads CASSEFTGTRGGYTF. CDR3 in DNA: TGTGCCAGCAGTGAATTTACGGGGACCAGGGGTGGCTACACCTTC.

V gene TRBV18 combines with J gene TRBJ2-7; D is possibly TRBD1 (6 bases). The CDR3 contains 14 residues. Germline CDR1 KGHSH, CDR2 LQKENI. V shed 5 bases and J shed 0 bases, with 11 bases lying between them. The CDR3: CASSYGTNSYEQYF. The CDR3 DNA follows: TGTGCCAGCTCATACGGGACAAACTCCTACGAGCAGTACTTC.

The chain carries TRBV20-1 and TRBJ1-1; weak D call: TRBD1 (5 bases). Between the trimmed V and J ends, which lost 1 base and 6 bases, there was a span of 12 bases. CDR1 and CDR2 from the germline V gene are DFQATT and SNEGSKA (reference sequence). CDR3 size: 13 residues. The CDR3, as DNA: TGCAGTGCTAGAGCGGGGGGGGAGGCTGAAGCTTTCTTT. Its protein product is CSARAGGEAEAFF.

The chain recombines TRBV7-9 with TRBJ2-3; 8 bases are shared with TRBD1. V dropped 6 bases and J dropped 1; count of bases not matched to a gene: 6. Germline-derived CDR1 and CDR2 are SEHNR and FQNEAQ (reference sequence). The CDR3 is 15 residues long. The CDR3 region is CASSIQGGGTDTQYF. The CDR3 nucleotides read TGTGCCAGCAGTATACAGGGGGGTGGCACAGATACGCAGTATTTT.

In this sample, this clonotype turned up many times. The rearrangement joins TRBV29-1 to TRBJ2-5, with D uncertain. The CDR3 spans 11 residues. Per the germline V gene, CDR1 is SQVTM and CDR2 is ANQGSEA. Trimming took 7 bases from V and 4 from J, leaving 10 bases between them. In DNA, the CDR3 is TGCAGCGCTGGACCGCGAGAGACCCAGTACTTC. Translation: CSAGPRETQYF.

As DNA, the CDR3 is TGTGCCACCAGTGATTATCCGGGAAAGGGTTCCTACAATGAGCAGTTCTTC. This sequence encodes CATSDYPGKGSYNEQFF. V and J are TRBV24-1 and TRBJ2-1; weak D call: TRBD2 (5 bases). CDR1 KGHDR and CDR2 SFDVKD come from the germline V gene. CDR3 length: 17 amino acids. Trimming removed 2 bases at V and 1 base at J, with 14 bases between.

This clonotype was counted only a few times. The chain recombines TRBV6-2 or TRBV6-3 with TRBJ2-2, with a weak D call TRBD2 (5 bases). V was trimmed by 5 bases and J by 5 bases, leaving 15 bases between them. Per the germline V gene, CDR1 is MNHEY and CDR2 is SVGEGT. This CDR3 comprises 15 residues. CDR3 protein: CASSPITSGTGELFF. The CDR3 DNA reads as TGTGCCAGCAGTCCAATTACGAGCGGAACCGGGGAGCTGTTTTTT.

The chain couples TRBV12-3 or TRBV12-4 to TRBJ1-2; 9 bases align to TRBD1. This CDR3 is 13 amino acids long. Trimming took 3 bases from V and 8 from J; bases not matched to a gene: 4. The CDR3 DNA reads TGTGCCAGCAGTTTGGGACAGGGCCAGGGCTACACCTTC. Translation: CASSLGQGQGYTF.

This clonotype was detected a few times. The chain recombines TRBV28 with TRBJ2-7; 8 bases fit TRBD1. This CDR3 has 14 residues. Germline V gives CDR1 MDHEN, CDR2 SYDVKM. V lost 4 bases to trimming and J lost 2 bases; unmatched junction nucleotides: 4. The CDR3 region has the DNA TGTGCCAGCAGTTCGGGACAGGAACCCTACGAGCAGTACTTC. Translation: CASSSGQEPYEQYF.

The chain links TRBV9 to TRBJ2-1, with D unclear. The V gene's germline CDR1 is SGDLS and CDR2 YYNGEE. The CDR3 sequence is 13 residues long. V lost 4 bases to trimming and J lost 10 bases, with 15 bases between them. This chain's CDR3 is CASSQIQLREQFF. The CDR3 bases are TGTGCCAGCAGCCAAATACAACTTCGGGAGCAGTTCTTC.

The chain carries TRBV6-1 and TRBJ2-3; TRBD2 aligns across 9 bases. Looked up from germline, CDR1 is MNHNS and CDR2 is SASEGT. The V and J ends lost 5 bases and 5 bases, in that order; junction bases with no gene match: 11. The CDR3 loop spans 16 amino acids. CDR3 sequence reads: CASSPSTSGGRDTQYF. CDR3 DNA: TGTGCCAGCAGTCCTTCGACTAGCGGCGGAAGAGATACGCAGTATTTT.

The CDR3 here is CASSSHRLAGEETQYF. In DNA, the CDR3 is TGTGCCAGCAGCTCCCACCGACTAGCGGGGGAAGAGACCCAGTACTTC. The chain joins TRBV7-6 to TRBJ2-5; 12 positions agree with TRBD2. The CDR3 has 16 amino acids. Losses at the gene ends were 4 bases for V and 3 bases for J; bases not matched to a gene: 6. The germline V gene encodes CDR1 SGHVS and CDR2 FNYEAQ.